This T cell receptor beta chain was sequenced for a study of shared clonotypes between healthy human individuals. For the study at large: For every donor, three CD4 naive, three CD4 memory, two CD8 naive and one CD8 memory plates were used.

CDR3 length: 15 residues. V was clipped by 6 bases and J by 2 bases; unmatched bases: 8. Germline V gene lookup returns CDR1 SGHNT and CDR2 YYREEE (reference sequence). General study findings and limits: Sharing across four donors was seen in approximately 5.2% of naive CD4 clonotypes. Lower generation probabilities were found for non-shared clonotypes than for those shared by all four donors.

The repertoire was sequenced with immunoSEQ multiplex PCR; TCRdb's copy has only in-frame clones and lacks some. The sample carries 2.3 million or so clones, 90% to 95% recorded once. Details on this clone: Its target is unknown.

Every donor, a Caucasian adult, lived in Nashville, Tennessee. The rearrangement links TRBV5-4 to TRBJ2-1, with 7 bases lining up with TRBD1. The material sequenced was naive CD4+ T cells from PBMCs. This sample's subset: CD45RA+ positively selected. The TCR was taken from a man between 18 and 35 years old in good health. Some clones in this sample may be carry-over from other donors' samples. CDR3 nucleotide sequence: TGTGCCAGCACCACTAAACAGGGGACCTACAATGAGCAGTTCTTC. It yields the protein CASTTKQGTYNEQFF.